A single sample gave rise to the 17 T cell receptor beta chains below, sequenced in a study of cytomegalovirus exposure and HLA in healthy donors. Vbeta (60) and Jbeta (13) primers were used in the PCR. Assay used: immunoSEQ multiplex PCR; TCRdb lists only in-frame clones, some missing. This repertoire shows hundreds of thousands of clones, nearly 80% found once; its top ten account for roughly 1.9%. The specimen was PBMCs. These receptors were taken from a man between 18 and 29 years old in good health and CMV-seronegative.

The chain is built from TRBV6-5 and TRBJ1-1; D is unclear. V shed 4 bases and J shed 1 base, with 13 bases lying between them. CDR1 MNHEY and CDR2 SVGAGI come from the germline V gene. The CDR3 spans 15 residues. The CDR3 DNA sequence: TGTGCCAGCAGTTTAGGGAGCGGTCAGAACACTGAAGCTTTCTTT. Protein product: CASSLGSGQNTEAFF.

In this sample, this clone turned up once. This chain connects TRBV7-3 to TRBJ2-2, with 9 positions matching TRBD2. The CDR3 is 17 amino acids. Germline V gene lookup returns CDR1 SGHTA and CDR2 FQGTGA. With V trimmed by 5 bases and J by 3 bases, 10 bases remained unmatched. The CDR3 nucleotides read TGTGCCAGCAGCATCGATTTAGCGGGAGTAGACACCGGGGAGCTGTTTTTT. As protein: CASSIDLAGVDTGELFF. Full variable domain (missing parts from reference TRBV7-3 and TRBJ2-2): GAGVSQTPSNKVTEKGKYVELRCDPISGHTALYWYRQSLGQGPEFLIYFQGTGAADDSGLPNDRFFAVRPEGSVSTLKIQRTERGDSAVYLCASSIDLAGVDTGELFFGEGSRLTVL.

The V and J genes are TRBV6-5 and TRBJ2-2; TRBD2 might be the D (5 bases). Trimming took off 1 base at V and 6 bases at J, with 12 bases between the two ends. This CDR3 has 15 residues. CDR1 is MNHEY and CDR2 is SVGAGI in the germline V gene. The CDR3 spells CASSYWGVKAGELFF. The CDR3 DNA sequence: TGTGCCAGCAGTTACTGGGGAGTTAAAGCCGGGGAGCTGTTTTTT.

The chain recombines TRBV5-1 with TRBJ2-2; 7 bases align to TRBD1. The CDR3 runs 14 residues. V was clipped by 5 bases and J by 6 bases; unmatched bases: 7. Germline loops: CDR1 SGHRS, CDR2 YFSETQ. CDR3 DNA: TGCGCCAGCAGACAACAGGGGATCGCCGGGGAGCTGTTTTTT. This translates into CASRQQGIAGELFF.

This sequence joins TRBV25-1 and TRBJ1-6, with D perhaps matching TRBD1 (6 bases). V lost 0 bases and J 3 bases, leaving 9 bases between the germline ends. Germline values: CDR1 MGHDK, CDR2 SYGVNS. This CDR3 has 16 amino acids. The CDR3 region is CASSEYPRGYNSPLHF. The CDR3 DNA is TGTGCCAGCAGTGAATATCCCAGGGGCTATAATTCACCCCTCCACTTT.

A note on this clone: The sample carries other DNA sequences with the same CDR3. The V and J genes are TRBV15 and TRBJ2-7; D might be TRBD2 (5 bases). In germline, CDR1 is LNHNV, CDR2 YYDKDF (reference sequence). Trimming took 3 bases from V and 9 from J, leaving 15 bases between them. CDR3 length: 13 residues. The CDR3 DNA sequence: TGTGCCACCAGCAGGGATATAGAGGGCGTGCAGTACTTC. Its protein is CATSRDIEGVQYF.

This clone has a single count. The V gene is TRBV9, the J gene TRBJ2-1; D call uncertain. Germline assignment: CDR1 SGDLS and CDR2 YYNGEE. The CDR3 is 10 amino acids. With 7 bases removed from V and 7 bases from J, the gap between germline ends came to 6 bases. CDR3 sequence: CASSPNEQFF. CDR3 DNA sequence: TGTGCCAGCTCCCCAAATGAGCAGTTCTTC.

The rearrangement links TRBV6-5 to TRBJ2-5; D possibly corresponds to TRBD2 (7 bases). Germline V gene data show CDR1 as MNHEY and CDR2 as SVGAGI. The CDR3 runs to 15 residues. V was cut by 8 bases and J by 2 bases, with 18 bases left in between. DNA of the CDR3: TGTGCCAGCGCTTCGGGGGGCGCGGGGCAAGAGACCCAGTACTTC. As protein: CASASGGAGQETQYF.

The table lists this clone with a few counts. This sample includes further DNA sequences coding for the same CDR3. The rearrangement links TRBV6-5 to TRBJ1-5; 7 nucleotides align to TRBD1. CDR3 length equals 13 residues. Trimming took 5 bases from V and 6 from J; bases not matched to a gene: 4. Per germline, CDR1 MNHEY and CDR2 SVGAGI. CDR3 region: CASSRQGGQPQHF. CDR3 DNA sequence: TGTGCCAGCAGTCGACAGGGCGGTCAGCCCCAGCATTTT.

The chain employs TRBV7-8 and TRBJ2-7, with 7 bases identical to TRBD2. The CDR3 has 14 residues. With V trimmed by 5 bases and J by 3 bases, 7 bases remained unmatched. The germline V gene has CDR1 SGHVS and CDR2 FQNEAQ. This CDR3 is CASSVQGGDYEQYF. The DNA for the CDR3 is TGTGCCAGCAGCGTGCAGGGAGGGGACTACGAGCAGTACTTC.

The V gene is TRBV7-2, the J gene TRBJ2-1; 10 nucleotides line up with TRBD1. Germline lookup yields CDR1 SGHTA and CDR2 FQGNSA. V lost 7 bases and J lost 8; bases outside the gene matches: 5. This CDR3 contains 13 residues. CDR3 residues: CASIRQGAHEQFF. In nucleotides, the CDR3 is TGTGCCAGCATCCGACAGGGGGCCCATGAGCAGTTCTTC.

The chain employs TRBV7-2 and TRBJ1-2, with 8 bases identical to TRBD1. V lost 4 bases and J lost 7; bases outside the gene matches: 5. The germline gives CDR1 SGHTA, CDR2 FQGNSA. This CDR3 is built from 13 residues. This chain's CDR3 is CASSWDRQSGYTF. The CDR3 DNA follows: TGTGCCAGCAGCTGGGACAGGCAATCTGGCTACACCTTC.

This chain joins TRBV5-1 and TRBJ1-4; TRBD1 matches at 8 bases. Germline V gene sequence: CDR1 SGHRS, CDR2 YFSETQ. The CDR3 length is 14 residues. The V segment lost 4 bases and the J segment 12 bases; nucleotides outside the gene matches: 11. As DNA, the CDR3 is TGCGCCAGCAGCCCCCAGGACAGGGTAGGAGAACTGTTTTTT. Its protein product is CASSPQDRVGELFF. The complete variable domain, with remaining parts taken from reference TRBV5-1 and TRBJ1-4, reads KAGVTQTPRYLIKTRGQQVTLSCSPISGHRSVSWYQQTPGQGLQFLFEYFSETQRNKGNFPGRFSGRQFSNSRSEMNVSTLELGDSALYLCASSPQDRVGELFFGSGTQLSVL.

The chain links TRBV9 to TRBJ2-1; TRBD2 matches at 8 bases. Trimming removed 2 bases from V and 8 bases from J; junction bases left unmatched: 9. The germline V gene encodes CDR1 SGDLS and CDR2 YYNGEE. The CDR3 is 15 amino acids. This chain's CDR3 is CASSVSGTSYDEQFF. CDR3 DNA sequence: TGTGCCAGCAGCGTCTCCGGGACTAGTTACGATGAGCAGTTCTTC.

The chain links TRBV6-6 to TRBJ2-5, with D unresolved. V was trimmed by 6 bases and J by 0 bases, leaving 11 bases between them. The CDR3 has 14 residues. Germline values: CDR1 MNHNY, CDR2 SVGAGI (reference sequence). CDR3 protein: CASRRGVYQETQYF. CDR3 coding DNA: TGTGCCAGCAGACGCGGAGTCTACCAAGAGACCCAGTACTTC.

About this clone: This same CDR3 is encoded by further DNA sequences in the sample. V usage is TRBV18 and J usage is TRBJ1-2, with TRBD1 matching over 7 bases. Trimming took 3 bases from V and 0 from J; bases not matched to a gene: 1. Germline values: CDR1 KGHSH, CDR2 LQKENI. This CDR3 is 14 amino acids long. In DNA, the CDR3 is TGTGCCAGCTCACCCGGACAGGCTAACTATGGCTACACCTTC. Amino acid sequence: CASSPGQANYGYTF.

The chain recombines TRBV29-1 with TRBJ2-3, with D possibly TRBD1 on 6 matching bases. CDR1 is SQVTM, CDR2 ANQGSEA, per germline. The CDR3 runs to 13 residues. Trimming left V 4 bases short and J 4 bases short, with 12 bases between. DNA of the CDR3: TGCAGCGTTGGAACAGGGATGGCAGATACGCAGTATTTT. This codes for CSVGTGMADTQYF.